This TCR beta chain was recorded in a study of CD8 T cells in ankylosing spondylitis. Whole-study findings and limits: Clones linked with disease were CD8+ and fairly uncommon in the peripheral blood. What appeared characteristic of ankylosing spondylitis blood was a TCR beta motif of eight highly homologous variants.

This clonotype counts as medium-sized. Its antigen is still unknown. Each TCR beta library was made by quantitative 5'-RACE that incorporated molecular barcodes. MiXCR, run by TCRdb on the 5' RACE reads, gives a single entry per CDR3 protein. The sample holds some 25,000 distinct CDR3 sequences, 2.5% to 3% seen once. The source is a female donor with ankylosing spondylitis or in good health (not recorded which). Sequencing was done on a sample of blood, either unsorted or a sorted T cell fraction (not recorded which).

CDR3 in amino acids: CASTRGGILTDTQYF. CDR3 nucleotide sequence: TGTGCCAGCACCCGTGGCGGGATACTTACAGATACGCAGTATTTT. This rearrangement joins TRBV9 to TRBJ2-3; possibly TRBD2 for D (6 bases). Germline V lookup: CDR1 SGDLS, CDR2 YYNGEE. The CDR3 runs to 15 residues. V dropped 6 bases and J dropped 3 bases, with 17 bases sitting between them. Drawing the rest from reference TRBV9 and TRBJ2-3, the complete variable domain is DSGVTQTPKHLITATGQRVTLRCSPRSGDLSVYWYQQSLDQGLQFLIQYYNGEERAKGNILERFSAQQFPDLHSELNLSSLELGDSALYFCASTRGGILTDTQYFGPGTRLTVL.